This is a list of T cell receptor beta chains from one sample in a study of read filtering for tumor transcriptome and immune sequencing. TCRdb processed the reads anew with MiXCR; each CDR3 protein has one entry. The sample records approximately 25,000 distinct CDR3 sequences, roughly 14% being singletons. The sequenced material came from a population of CD138-negative cells sorted from bone marrow. Every receptor here comes from a donor aged 40 or older with multiple myeloma. Both conserved end residues are trimmed from each CDR3.

v_call	j_call	cdr3_aa
TRBV27	TRBJ2-7	ASSPGSWGEQY
TRBV27	TRBJ1-2	ASSSLRQLHGYT
TRBV7-2	TRBJ2-1	ASSLGISGKDEQF
TRBV20-1	TRBJ2-7	SAIPGLHTYEQY
TRBV6-6	TRBJ1-2	ASSPTGLGYGYT
TRBV7-3	TRBJ2-1	ASSYASGTYNEQF
TRBV12-3/TRBV12-4	TRBJ1-4	ASSPTGGASEKLF
TRBV7-8	TRBJ2-5	ASSSGHLDQETQY
TRBV20-1	TRBJ2-7	SASQYEQY
TRBV28	TRBJ2-7	ASVSGGRYEQY
TRBV7-6	TRBJ2-7	ASSLEPLAGGGEQY
TRBV23-1	TRBJ2-1	ASSQDAILVGNEQF
TRBV20-1	TRBJ2-7	SAARTSGRSYEQY
TRBV3-1	TRBJ2-3	ASRLAPSTDTQY
TRBV19	TRBJ2-1	ASSEGQGRRWQF